Following are 9 T cell receptor beta chains from one sample sequenced in a study of blood T cell repertoires in COVID-19. Profiled with immunoSEQ multiplex PCR; TCRdb holds only in-frame clones, not every one. The table includes more than 60,000 clones, 80% detected once. Material: peripheral blood. The receptors here all came from a man between 60 and 75 years old with active or convalescent COVID-19.

The chain uses TRBV7-8 and TRBJ1-6; D unclear. This CDR3 has 22 residues. V was pared by 5 bases and J by 0 bases, with 29 bases between. In germline, CDR1 is SGHVS, CDR2 FQNEAQ. CDR3 amino acids: CASSARRGVTQPSSSYNSPLHF. In DNA, the CDR3 is TGTGCCAGCAGCGCCCGCCGCGGGGTAACCCAACCTTCTAGCTCCTATAATTCACCCCTCCACTTT. The entire variable domain, with the rest obtained from reference TRBV7-8 and TRBJ1-6, is as follows: GAGVSQSPRYKVAKRGQDVALRCDPISGHVSLFWYQQALGQGPEFLTYFQNEAQLDKSGLPSDRFFAERPEGSVSTLKIQRTQQEDSAVYLCASSARRGVTQPSSSYNSPLHFGNGTRLTVT.

This chain's CDR3 is CASSVDYYTTGELFF. CDR3 in DNA: TGTGCCAGCAGCGTAGACTACTACACCACCGGGGAGCTGTTTTTT. This chain joins TRBV9 and TRBJ2-2; no clear D gene. Germline CDR1 is SGDLS and CDR2 is YYNGEE. This CDR3 has 15 residues. Trimming cost V 0 bases and J 4 bases, with 10 bases left between them.

The gene calls are TRBV11-2 and TRBJ1-2, with D uncertain. The V end was cut by 5 bases, the J end by 6 bases, with 10 bases between. Germline V gene sequence: CDR1 SGHAT, CDR2 FQNNGV. The CDR3 is 12 residues long. Here the CDR3 reads CASSQRRDGYTF. CDR3 bases: TGTGCCAGCAGCCAGCGGCGAGATGGCTACACCTTC.

J is TRBJ2-1 and V is TRBV9, with a tentative D call TRBD1 (6 bases). The V end was cut by 0 bases, the J end by 3 bases, with 10 bases between. The CDR3 extends over 15 amino acids. CDR1 SGDLS and CDR2 YYNGEE come from the germline V gene. The CDR3 reads CASSVAGTSYNEQFF. CDR3 coding DNA: TGTGCCAGCAGCGTAGCCGGGACAAGCTACAATGAGCAGTTCTTC.

The chain employs TRBV4-3 and TRBJ2-1; D may be TRBD2 (7 bases). CDR3 length: 16 amino acids. V lost 0 bases, J lost 10 bases, and 19 bases lay in between. The V gene's germline CDR1 is LGHNA and CDR2 YSLEER. The DNA of the CDR3 is TGCGCCAGCAGCCAAGATCTCGGGGGGCATCACTGGGAGCAGTTCTTC. It specifies CASSQDLGGHHWEQFF.

The chain has TRBV21-1 and TRBJ1-2. TRBV21-1 is a documented pseudogene. The CDR3 extends over 16 amino acids. This chain's CDR3 is CASSKERVRGDYGYTF. CDR3 bases: TGTGCCAGCAGCAAAGAAAGGGTCCGGGGGGACTATGGCTACACCTTC.

This chain uses TRBV7-8 with TRBJ2-1; 7 bases match TRBD2. The CDR3 extends over 17 amino acids. Germline V gene sequence: CDR1 SGHVS, CDR2 FQNEAQ. The junction had 6 bases not matched to a gene; V was cut back by 1 base and J by 0 bases. The CDR3 region has the DNA TGTGCCAGCAGCTTAGAAAGAGGCGGGGGCTCCTACAATGAGCAGTTCTTC. Protein sequence: CASSLERGGGSYNEQFF.

About this clone: A read error may explain this, as a much larger clone is one base away. The chain is built from TRBV12-3 or TRBV12-4 and TRBJ1-2, with 8 bases lining up with TRBD1. V lost 6 bases, J lost 4 bases, and 4 bases stayed unmatched. The CDR3 totals 13 residues. In DNA, the CDR3 is TGTGCCAGCAGCATACAGGGGGGCTATGGCTACACCTTC. Translated: CASSIQGGYGYTF.

In DNA, the CDR3 is TGTGCCAGCAGCTTAGTGGCAGCTGAAGCTTTCTTT. This translates into CASSLVAAEAFF. This rearrangement joins TRBV7-8 to TRBJ1-1; D remains ambiguous. Trimming cost V 1 base and J 6 bases, with 6 bases left between them. CDR3 size: 12 residues. From germline, CDR1 is SGHVS and CDR2 FQNEAQ.